These 29 T cell receptor beta chains came from one sample sequenced in a study of technical replicates of blood from several donors. Assay: immunoSEQ multiplex PCR; the TCRdb copy retains only in-frame clones and omits some. The sample lists about 81,000 clones; 96% were seen once. The sequencing sample was made of T cells isolated from PBMCs. The source of these receptors is a human donor in good health.

The CDR3 DNA sequence: TGTGCCAGCAGTTTATTTCCGGGGACTGAAGCTTTCTTT. Translated, it gives CASSLFPGTEAFF. The chain recombines TRBV27 with TRBJ1-1, with unresolved D. The CDR3 runs 13 residues. Germline-derived CDR1 and CDR2 are MNHEY and SMNVEV (reference sequence). V gave up 1 base and J gave up 5 bases, with 8 bases separating them.

This sequence joins TRBV28 and TRBJ2-7, with TRBD1 matching 8 bases. V shed 6 bases, J shed 1 base, and the junction held 17 bases outside the gene matches. This CDR3 region has 18 residues. Germline V gene data show CDR1 as MDHEN and CDR2 as SYDVKM. CDR3 nucleotides: TGTGCCAGCAGCTTTACGGGTGGCGGGACAGGCAATTCCTACGAGCAGTACTTC. It codes for CASSFTGGGTGNSYEQYF.

The chain combines TRBV11-3 with TRBJ1-2; D is possibly TRBD1 (6 bases). V lost 3 bases and J 4 bases, leaving 9 bases between the germline ends. The CDR3 contains 13 residues. The germline CDR1 and CDR2 sequences are SGHNT and YENEEA. For the CDR3, the DNA is TGTGCCAGCAGCTTGGGGGGGGCCTATGGCTACACCTTC. Protein product: CASSLGGAYGYTF.

The chain is built from TRBV5-6 and TRBJ1-2; TRBD1 matches 7 bases. J lost 0 bases, V lost 3 bases, and 11 bases had no gene match. There are 17 residues in the CDR3. Germline V gene lookup returns CDR1 SGHDT and CDR2 YYEEEE. CDR3 in amino acids: CASSSPGWTGSNYGYTF. The CDR3 coding sequence is TGTGCCAGCAGCTCACCCGGTTGGACAGGATCTAACTATGGCTACACCTTC.

CDR3 in amino acids: CASSPLEREDLTRINEQYF. The CDR3 coding sequence is TGTGCCAGCAGTCCCTTAGAGCGGGAGGACTTGACACGTATAAACGAGCAGTACTTC. The chain has TRBV28 and TRBJ2-7; TRBD2 agrees at 9 bases. Germline V CDR1 and CDR2: MDHEN, SYDVKM. V shed 5 bases, J shed 5 bases, and the junction held 22 bases outside the gene matches. The CDR3 extends over 19 amino acids.

The rearrangement links TRBV6-1 to TRBJ2-7; TRBD2 might be the D (5 bases). The CDR3 extends over 13 amino acids. Germline CDR1 MNHNS, CDR2 SASEGT. Between the trimmed V and J ends, which lost 2 bases and 6 bases, there was a span of 11 bases. The DNA of the CDR3 is TGTGCCAGCAGTGAATCAGGAGGACCCGAGCAGTACTTC. Translated: CASSESGGPEQYF.

V gene TRBV5-1 combines with J gene TRBJ1-1, with TRBD1 matching over 7 bases. V shed 4 bases, J shed 1 base, and the junction held 4 bases outside the gene matches. The germline gives CDR1 SGHRS, CDR2 YFSETQ. The CDR3 has 14 amino acids. The CDR3 here is CASSRDSGNTEAFF. The CDR3 DNA reads TGCGCCAGCAGCAGGGACAGCGGGAACACTGAAGCTTTCTTT.

This chain joins TRBV9 and TRBJ1-6; 11 bases fit TRBD1. Trimming cost V 3 bases and J 10 bases; bases outside gene matches: 9. Germline CDR1 SGDLS, CDR2 YYNGEE. This CDR3 is 16 amino acids long. This CDR3 is CASSAWDRGVSSPLHF. In DNA form, the CDR3 reads TGTGCCAGCAGCGCATGGGACAGGGGGGTTTCATCACCCCTCCACTTT. The full variable domain, rest sourced from reference TRBV9 and TRBJ1-6, is DSGVTQTPKHLITATGQRVTLRCSPRSGDLSVYWYQQSLDQGLQFLIQYYNGEERAKGNILERFSAQQFPDLHSELNLSSLELGDSALYFCASSAWDRGVSSPLHFGNGTRLTVT.

The genes are TRBV2 and TRBJ2-6; no reliable D call. Germline V lookup: CDR1 SNHLY, CDR2 FYNNEI. This CDR3 has 14 residues. V lost 9 bases, J lost 1 base, and 10 bases lay in between. The CDR3 loop reads CASRQRSGANVLTF. CDR3 sequence (DNA): TGTGCCAGTAGGCAGAGGTCTGGGGCCAACGTCCTGACTTTC.

The chain employs TRBV9 and TRBJ1-1; the match to TRBD1 covers 9 bases. V dropped 3 bases and J dropped 5; count of bases not matched to a gene: 2. Germline V gene sequence: CDR1 SGDLS, CDR2 YYNGEE. The CDR3 totals 13 residues. The CDR3: CASSDRGQTEAFF. The CDR3 nucleotides are TGTGCCAGCAGCGACAGGGGGCAAACTGAAGCTTTCTTT.

Details on this clone: At one boundary the junction diverges from the germline segment, which might be a read error. This rearrangement joins TRBV2 to TRBJ1-1, with TRBD1 identical over 7 bases. The CDR3 contains 13 residues. Germline V gene sequence: CDR1 SNHLY, CDR2 FYNNEI. The CDR3 region is CASGETGFTEAFF. CDR3 coding DNA: TGTGCCAGCGGTGAGACAGGGTTCACTGAAGCTTTCTTT.

The chain joins TRBV29-1 to TRBJ1-5; the match to TRBD1 covers 9 bases. CDR3 size: 13 residues. Germline-derived CDR1 and CDR2 are SQVTM and ANQGSEA. Trimming at V came to 4 bases and at J to 5 bases, leaving 3 bases not matched to a gene. The CDR3 is CSVGQGDHQPQHF. The CDR3 DNA sequence: TGCAGCGTTGGACAGGGGGACCATCAGCCCCAGCATTTT.

In this sample, this clone turned up once. The chain combines TRBV11-3 with TRBJ2-2; D might be TRBD2 (6 bases). Germline CDR1 and CDR2: SGHNT and YENEEA. V lost 1 base, J lost 1 base, and 10 bases lay in between. The CDR3 is 16 amino acids. The CDR3 DNA follows: TGTGCCAGCAGCTTAGGCCTAGCGCTGAACACCGGGGAGCTGTTTTTT. This gives the protein CASSLGLALNTGELFF.

The J gene is TRBJ1-1, the V gene TRBV6-1; 7 positions agree with TRBD1. From germline, CDR1 is MNHNS and CDR2 SASEGT. J was trimmed by 1 base and V by 5 bases; bases with no gene match: 7. There are 15 residues in the CDR3. CDR3: CASSPRDSTNTEAFF. The CDR3 coding sequence is TGTGCCAGCAGTCCCAGGGACAGCACGAACACTGAAGCTTTCTTT.

The J gene is TRBJ1-1, the V gene TRBV6-5; the D gene is possibly TRBD1 (5 bases). CDR1 is MNHEY and CDR2 is SVGAGI in the germline V gene. Trimming cost V 6 bases and J 4 bases, with 9 bases left between them. This CDR3 spans 12 amino acids. The CDR3 sequence: CASSRDGTEAFF. The CDR3 DNA is TGTGCCAGCAGCAGGGATGGCACTGAAGCTTTCTTT.

The V gene is TRBV4-1, the J gene TRBJ2-1; tentative D call: TRBD1 (6 bases). Trimming cost V 0 bases and J 1 base, with 10 bases left between them. This CDR3 has 16 amino acids. The germline CDR1 and CDR2 sequences are MGHRA and YSYEKL. CDR3 bases: TGCGCCAGCAGCCAAGAAACAGGGCGATCCTACAATGAGCAGTTCTTC. Amino acids: CASSQETGRSYNEQFF.

Turning to this clone: The same CDR3 also results from other DNA sequences found in this sample. The rearrangement joins TRBV30 to TRBJ1-1; possible D gene TRBD1, 5 bases. CDR1 GTSNPN and CDR2 SVGIG come from the germline V gene (reference sequence). Trimming took off 0 bases at V and 1 base at J, with 6 bases between the two ends. This CDR3 spans 13 amino acids. CDR3 nucleotides: TGTGCCTGGAGTGTTAGGGGGAACACTGAAGCTTTCTTT. Encoded protein: CAWSVRGNTEAFF. The full variable domain, its missing parts supplied by reference TRBV30 and TRBJ1-1, is SQTIHQWPATLVQPVGSPLSLECTVEGTSNPNLYWYRQAAGRGLQLLFYSVGIGQISSEVPQNLSASRPQDRQFILSSKKLLLSDSGFYLCAWSVRGNTEAFFGQGTRLTVV.

This rearrangement joins TRBV27 to TRBJ2-7; TRBD1 matches 7 bases. The CDR3 has 12 amino acids. Germline V gene sequence: CDR1 MNHEY, CDR2 SMNVEV (reference sequence). The V and J ends lost 8 bases and 4 bases, in that order; junction bases with no gene match: 5. CDR3 bases: TGTGCCAGCGGACAGGTTGTTTACGAGCAGTACTTC. The encoded protein is CASGQVVYEQYF.

This rearrangement joins TRBV21-1 to TRBJ2-5; the table assigns TRBD1, which was not confirmed against the DNA. TRBV21-1 is annotated as a pseudogene. This CDR3 contains 15 residues. CDR3 sequence: CASSKVQFTRETQYF. CDR3 coding DNA: TGTGCCAGCAGCAAAGTACAGTTCACCAGAGAGACCCAGTACTTC.

This chain uses TRBV7-9 with TRBJ1-3; no definite D call. This CDR3 comprises 15 residues. From germline, CDR1 is SEHNR and CDR2 FQNEAQ (reference sequence). Trimming removed 2 bases from V and 3 bases from J, with 11 bases in between. The chain's CDR3 is CASSLFTRNGNTIYF. Written as DNA, the CDR3 is TGTGCCAGCAGCTTATTCACACGTAATGGAAACACCATATATTTT.

Written as DNA, the CDR3 is TGTGCCAGCAGTTACTCACTGACAGGGGTCTACGAGCAGTACTTC. It yields the protein CASSYSLTGVYEQYF. The genes are TRBV6-5 and TRBJ2-7; TRBD1 matches 8 bases. The CDR3 runs 15 residues. J gave up 3 bases and V 0 bases, and 4 bases lay outside the gene matches. Germline CDR1 reads MNHEY; CDR2 reads SVGAGI.

CDR3: CASSDSVGGYTF. DNA for the CDR3: TGTGCCAGCAGTGACTCCGTCGGGGGCTACACCTTC. The rearrangement joins TRBV6-4 to TRBJ1-2, with D uncertain. Germline CDR1 reads MRHNA; CDR2 reads SNTAGT. Trimming stripped 0 bases from V and 8 bases from J, with 7 bases between. The CDR3 contains 12 residues.

This chain uses TRBV5-1 with TRBJ2-1, with 8 bases lining up with TRBD2. V shed 4 bases, J shed 7 bases, and the junction held 10 bases outside the gene matches. CDR1 is SGHRS, CDR2 YFSETQ, per germline. The CDR3 spans 15 residues. This CDR3 reads CASSQTGGPRNEQFF. CDR3 DNA sequence: TGCGCCAGCAGCCAGACGGGAGGGCCACGGAATGAGCAGTTCTTC.

The V call is TRBV7-6, the J call TRBJ2-2, with D unresolved. The CDR3 is made up of 16 amino acids. V was clipped by 2 bases and J by 4 bases, with 14 bases between them. Germline V gene data show CDR1 as SGHVS and CDR2 as FNYEAQ. In nucleotides, the CDR3 is TGTGCCAGCAGCTTATCCTCCGGGTCCTTCACCGGGGAGCTGTTTTTT. Residues: CASSLSSGSFTGELFF.

The J gene is TRBJ2-7, the V gene TRBV5-4; 9 positions agree with TRBD1. J gave up 2 bases and V 4 bases, and 10 bases lay outside the gene matches. CDR3 length equals 16 residues. Germline CDR1 SGHNT, CDR2 YYREEE (reference sequence). DNA of the CDR3: TGTGCCAGCAGCCCCCGATCGGGACAGGGCACCTACGAGCAGTACTTC. Translating it yields CASSPRSGQGTYEQYF.

This chain uses TRBV6-1 with TRBJ2-7; a weak D match, TRBD1 (6 bases). V lost 7 bases to trimming and J lost 4 bases, with 11 bases between them. The V gene's germline CDR1 is MNHNS and CDR2 SASEGT. The CDR3 extends over 12 amino acids. CDR3 in DNA: TGTGCCAGCACCCACAGGGATTACGAGCAGTACTTC. It encodes CASTHRDYEQYF.

The rearrangement joins TRBV18 to TRBJ1-5; 7 bases are shared with TRBD1. The germline CDR1 and CDR2 sequences are KGHSH and LQKENI. J gave up 0 bases and V 4 bases, and 3 bases lay outside the gene matches. The CDR3 contains 15 residues. The CDR3: CASSQGAISNQPQHF. The CDR3 nucleotides are TGTGCCAGCTCACAGGGGGCCATTAGCAATCAGCCCCAGCATTTT. The variable domain in full, completed from reference TRBV18 and TRBJ1-5, reads NAGVMQNPRHLVRRRGQEARLRCSPMKGHSHVYWYRQLPEEGLKFMVYLQKENIIDESGMPKERFSAEFPKEGPSILRIQQVVRGDSAAYFCASSQGAISNQPQHFGDGTRLSIL.

This clone was detected once. The CDR3 region has the DNA TGTGCCTCCTCCTCTAGCGGGGACCACAATGAGCAGTTCTTC. This gives the protein CASSSSGDHNEQFF. J is TRBJ2-1 and V is TRBV6-4; TRBD2 agrees at 9 bases. Germline CDR1 and CDR2: MRHNA and SNTAGT. The V segment lost 11 bases and the J segment 5 bases; nucleotides outside the gene matches: 10. The CDR3 contains 14 residues.

V and J are TRBV7-9 and TRBJ2-3, with a weak D call TRBD2 (5 bases). From germline, CDR1 is SEHNR and CDR2 FQNEAQ (reference sequence). The CDR3 runs 14 residues. V lost 1 base and J lost 6, with 11 bases in between. CDR3 amino acids: CASSLGGSGDTQYF. Written as DNA, the CDR3 is TGTGCCAGCAGCTTAGGAGGGTCGGGGGATACGCAGTATTTT.